A selection of T cell receptor beta chains follows, all from one sample in a study of cytomegalovirus exposure and HLA in healthy donors. Produced via immunoSEQ multiplex PCR; TCRdb's table is partial and in-frame only. The repertoire includes approximately 190,000 clones, around 85% of them detected once, and 3% to 4.5% sits in the top ten. Specimen: PBMCs. The source is a man between 50 and 59 years old in good health and CMV-seronegative. CDR3s include the opening cysteine and the closing phenylalanine or tryptophan. D genes are given only for firm matches. Clone size is given for some rows only: seen once, a few or many times, or a class if the clone is expanded.

D gene: NA; clone size: NA; V gene: TRBV10-3; J gene: TRBJ2-3; CDR3 protein: CAISGQGGGDTQYF; CDR3 DNA: TGTGCCATCAGTGGACAGGGAGGAGGGGATACGCAGTATTTT
D gene: TRBD2; clone size: NA; V gene: TRBV10-1; J gene: TRBJ2-7; CDR3 protein: CASSESTSGSYEQYF; CDR3 DNA: TGCGCCAGCAGTGAGTCGACTAGCGGGTCCTACGAGCAGTACTTC
D gene: NA; clone size: NA; V gene: TRBV27; J gene: TRBJ2-7; CDR3 protein: CASSPQGRYEQYF; CDR3 DNA: TGTGCCAGCAGTCCCCAGGGGCGGTACGAGCAGTACTTC
D gene: TRBD1; clone size: NA; V gene: TRBV4-1; J gene: TRBJ1-2; CDR3 protein: CASSRDREYGYTF; CDR3 DNA: TGCGCCAGCAGCAGGGACAGGGAGTATGGCTACACCTTC
D gene: NA; clone size: NA; V gene: TRBV6-1; J gene: TRBJ1-6; CDR3 protein: CASKGTLNSPLHF; CDR3 DNA: TGTGCCAGCAAAGGGACACTGAATTCACCCCTCCACTTT
D gene: NA; clone size: NA; V gene: TRBV5-1; J gene: TRBJ2-4; CDR3 protein: CASSLEGRRNIQYF; CDR3 DNA: TGCGCCAGCAGCTTGGAGGGCAGGAGGAACATTCAGTACTTC
D gene: NA; clone size: few; V gene: TRBV11-2; J gene: TRBJ1-2; CDR3 protein: CASSLQKRGYTF; CDR3 DNA: TGTGCCAGCAGCCTCCAAAAGAGGGGCTACACCTTC
D gene: NA; clone size: NA; V gene: TRBV19; J gene: TRBJ1-1; CDR3 protein: CASSRVLTDQVGNTEAFF; CDR3 DNA: TGTGCCAGTAGTAGGGTTCTCACAGACCAAGTTGGGAACACTGAAGCTTTCTTT
D gene: TRBD1; clone size: NA; V gene: TRBV5-1; J gene: TRBJ1-6; CDR3 protein: CASSLAGQGTYSPLHF; CDR3 DNA: TGCGCCAGCAGCTTGGCGGGACAGGGGACCTATTCACCCCTCCACTTT
D gene: NA; clone size: few; V gene: TRBV19; J gene: TRBJ2-3; CDR3 protein: CASREGRGTTDTQYF; CDR3 DNA: TGTGCCAGTAGGGAAGGGCGGGGAACAACAGATACGCAGTATTTT
D gene: TRBD1; clone size: NA; V gene: TRBV5-6; J gene: TRBJ1-2; CDR3 protein: CASSRDRRYGYTF; CDR3 DNA: TGTGCCAGCAGCCGGGACAGGCGCTATGGCTACACCTTC
D gene: NA; clone size: NA; V gene: TRBV6-1; J gene: TRBJ1-1; CDR3 protein: CASSYQTANTEAFF; CDR3 DNA: TGTGCCAGCAGTTATCAGACAGCGAACACTGAAGCTTTCTTT
D gene: NA; clone size: once; V gene: TRBV15; J gene: TRBJ2-7; CDR3 protein: CATSRDRIEQYF; CDR3 DNA: TGTGCCACCAGCAGGGACAGAATCGAGCAGTACTTC
D gene: TRBD1; clone size: NA; V gene: TRBV6-1; J gene: TRBJ2-4; CDR3 protein: CASSEVGRGFGKNIQYF; CDR3 DNA: TGTGCCAGCAGTGAAGTGGGCAGGGGGTTTGGGAAAAACATTCAGTACTTC
D gene: NA; clone size: few; V gene: TRBV30; J gene: TRBJ1-6; CDR3 protein: CAWTRVGIANSPLHF; CDR3 DNA: TGTGCCTGGACCAGGGTGGGGATTGCCAATTCACCCCTCCACTTT
D gene: TRBD2; clone size: NA; V gene: TRBV6-6; J gene: TRBJ2-1; CDR3 protein: CASSISGGLYNEQFF; CDR3 DNA: TGTGCCAGCAGTATAAGCGGGGGCCTGTACAATGAGCAGTTCTTC
D gene: TRBD1; clone size: few; V gene: TRBV7-9; J gene: TRBJ1-2; CDR3 protein: CASSLAGQGHGYTF; CDR3 DNA: TGTGCCAGCAGCTTAGCCGGACAGGGTCATGGCTACACCTTC
D gene: NA; clone size: NA; V gene: TRBV2; J gene: TRBJ2-3; CDR3 protein: CASRRGTDTQYF; CDR3 DNA: TGTGCCAGCAGGCGGGGTACAGATACGCAGTATTTT
D gene: NA; clone size: NA; V gene: TRBV7-7; J gene: TRBJ2-5; CDR3 protein: CASSLGRAAETQYF; CDR3 DNA: TGTGCCAGCAGCTTAGGCAGGGCGGCAGAGACCCAGTACTTC
D gene: TRBD1; clone size: NA; V gene: TRBV7-2; J gene: TRBJ1-5; CDR3 protein: CASSLQQGTEVHF; CDR3 DNA: TGTGCCAGCAGCCTCCAACAAGGGACAGAGGTGCATTTT
D gene: NA; clone size: NA; V gene: TRBV5-6; J gene: TRBJ1-2; CDR3 protein: CASSLRETKTNYGYTF; CDR3 DNA: TGTGCCAGCAGCTTGCGAGAAACCAAAACTAACTATGGCTACACCTTC
D gene: NA; clone size: NA; V gene: TRBV4-3; J gene: TRBJ1-3; CDR3 protein: CASSRDGDSGNTIYF; CDR3 DNA: TGCGCCAGCAGCCGCGACGGAGACTCTGGAAACACCATATATTTT
D gene: NA; clone size: NA; V gene: TRBV7-2; J gene: TRBJ1-1; CDR3 protein: CASSSGGSMNTEAFF; CDR3 DNA: TGTGCCAGCAGTTCCGGCGGCAGCATGAACACTGAAGCTTTCTTT
D gene: NA; clone size: NA; V gene: TRBV6-6; J gene: TRBJ2-1; CDR3 protein: CASKVAGLGNEQFF; CDR3 DNA: TGTGCCAGCAAGGTTGCGGGTTTAGGCAATGAGCAGTTCTTC
D gene: TRBD1; clone size: NA; V gene: TRBV30; J gene: TRBJ1-4; CDR3 protein: CAWSRPRGLNEKLFF; CDR3 DNA: TGTGCCTGGAGCCGACCTAGGGGGCTTAATGAAAAACTGTTTTTT
D gene: NA; clone size: NA; V gene: TRBV4-2; J gene: TRBJ1-3; CDR3 protein: CASSQDLSSGNTIYF; CDR3 DNA: TGTGCCAGCAGCCAAGATCTAAGCTCTGGAAACACCATATATTTT
D gene: NA; clone size: NA; V gene: TRBV19; J gene: TRBJ1-1; CDR3 protein: CASSMRGLNTEAFF; CDR3 DNA: TGTGCCAGTAGTATGCGGGGCTTGAACACTGAAGCTTTCTTT
D gene: TRBD2; clone size: few; V gene: TRBV19; J gene: TRBJ2-1; CDR3 protein: CASTGGGAYEQFF; CDR3 DNA: TGTGCCAGTACTGGCGGGGGGGCCTATGAGCAGTTCTTC
D gene: NA; clone size: NA; V gene: TRBV4-1; J gene: TRBJ1-1; CDR3 protein: CASSQGSGVLTEAFF; CDR3 DNA: TGCGCCAGCAGCCAGGGGTCGGGGGTCCTTACTGAAGCTTTCTTT
D gene: TRBD1; clone size: NA; V gene: TRBV7-9; J gene: TRBJ1-6; CDR3 protein: CASSLGTESSPLHF; CDR3 DNA: TGTGCCAGCAGCCTAGGGACAGAAAGTTCACCCCTCCACTTT
D gene: NA; clone size: NA; V gene: TRBV7-3; J gene: TRBJ1-3; CDR3 protein: CASSPRGTGTGNTIYF; CDR3 DNA: TGTGCCAGCAGCCCTAGAGGAACAGGGACTGGAAACACCATATATTTT
D gene: NA; clone size: NA; V gene: TRBV9; J gene: TRBJ2-2; CDR3 protein: CASSPRVNTGELFF; CDR3 DNA: TGTGCCAGCAGCCCCAGGGTCAACACCGGGGAGCTGTTTTTT
D gene: TRBD2; clone size: NA; V gene: TRBV11-2; J gene: TRBJ2-1; CDR3 protein: CASSTSGGAYNEQFF; CDR3 DNA: TGTGCCAGCAGCACAAGCGGGGGGGCCTACAATGAGCAGTTCTTC
D gene: NA; clone size: few; V gene: TRBV27; J gene: TRBJ2-3; CDR3 protein: CASSSRGYTDTQYF; CDR3 DNA: TGTGCCAGCAGCTCCAGGGGCTACACAGATACGCAGTATTTT
D gene: NA; clone size: few; V gene: TRBV10-3; J gene: TRBJ1-1; CDR3 protein: CAIISGTEAFF; CDR3 DNA: TGTGCCATCATTTCCGGCACTGAAGCTTTCTTT
D gene: TRBD2; clone size: NA; V gene: TRBV2; J gene: TRBJ2-1; CDR3 protein: CASSSRGRNEQFF; CDR3 DNA: TGTGCCAGCAGTTCGCGGGGGAGGAATGAGCAGTTCTTC